One TCR beta chain is described in this entry. Antigen specificity is unknown. The sample belongs to a study of T cells in narcolepsy. The CDR3 has 14 amino acids. V was clipped by 6 bases and J by 6 bases, with 15 bases between them. Germline V gene sequence: CDR1 MNHEY, CDR2 SVGAGI. Broader study findings: Same-patient CSF and blood CD4+ T cell clonotypes included HCRT-specific and TRIB2-specific autoreactive ones.

Assay: immunoSEQ multiplex PCR; the TCRdb copy retains only in-frame clones and omits some. The profile shows fewer than 35,000 clones, roughly 87% of them singletons. Sequenced sample: memory (CD45RA-) CD4+ T cells from blood. This TCR derives from a human donor in good health. This sequence joins TRBV6-5 and TRBJ1-5, with D perhaps TRBD1 (5 bases). The CDR3 loop is CASSPGGLSQPQHF. CDR3 in DNA: TGTGCCAGCAGCCCCGGGGGATTAAGTCAGCCCCAGCATTTT.